This T cell receptor (beta chain) was captured in a study of a mutant IDH1 vaccine in newly diagnosed glioma. Findings and caveats of the study: In roughly 93% of patients, immune responses induced by the vaccine occurred.

Clones were sequenced by immunoSEQ multiplex PCR, and TCRdb holds only the in-frame ones, with some missing. The data show around 38,000 clones, 70% to 85% seen once. This clone was observed once. Antigen: not known. Sample time point: week 5, during vaccination. Alongside topical imiquimod, each dose of vaccine comprised 300 ug of mutant IDH1 20-mer peptide. The ends were cut back, 2 bases at V and 2 bases at J, with 11 bases in the middle. CDR1 SGHRS and CDR2 YFSETQ come from the germline V gene. This CDR3 has 15 amino acids. The chain couples TRBV5-1 to TRBJ2-1; a possible D gene is TRBD2 (6 bases). Specimen: PBMCs, collected from a glioma patient whose treatment included an IDH1 peptide vaccine. The TCR was taken from a man in his thirties or forties with glioma. The CDR3 sequence is CASSFGGVAYNEQFF. In nucleotides, the CDR3 is TGCGCCAGCAGCTTCGGCGGGGTCGCCTACAATGAGCAGTTCTTC.